The 26 T cell receptor beta chains given below trace back to one sample, sequenced in a study of shared clonotypes between healthy human individuals. This table comes from immunoSEQ multiplex PCR, and its TCRdb copy is limited to in-frame clones, with some not included. The sample consists of over 2 million clones, approximately 90% of them appearing once. Source material: naive CD4+ T cells from PBMCs. Subset denoted: CD45RA+ positively selected. The source of these receptors is a man aged 18 to 30 in good health. Some clones in this sample may be carry-over from other donors' samples.

The CDR3: CASSLVSTYEQYF. The CDR3 coding sequence is TGTGCCAGCAGCTTAGTTTCGACCTACGAGCAGTACTTC. This chain joins TRBV7-8 and TRBJ2-7, with D unresolved. The CDR3 covers 13 residues. In germline, CDR1 is SGHVS, CDR2 FQNEAQ. Trimming pared 1 base from V and 2 bases from J, leaving 6 bases between.

This clone was seen more than once but under ten times. The chain recombines TRBV29-1 with TRBJ1-1; possibly TRBD1 for D (5 bases). CDR1 SQVTM and CDR2 ANQGSEA come from the germline V gene. The CDR3 sequence is 14 residues long. The germline V and J ends were trimmed by 6 bases and 0 bases, with 14 bases remaining between them. DNA for the CDR3: TGCAGCGTCGTACGACAGACAATGAACACTGAAGCTTTCTTT. This encodes CSVVRQTMNTEAFF.

The chain uses TRBV9 and TRBJ2-2; weak D call: TRBD2 (5 bases). Germline assignment: CDR1 SGDLS and CDR2 YYNGEE. Trimming removed 5 bases at V and 1 base at J, with 15 bases between. CDR3 size: 16 residues. CDR3 bases: TGTGCCAGCAGTGGTGTAGCGCTCCTGAACACCGGGGAGCTGTTTTTT. This sequence encodes CASSGVALLNTGELFF.

The chain links TRBV2 to TRBJ1-2; 9 nucleotides line up with TRBD1. Germline V gene sequence: CDR1 SNHLY, CDR2 FYNNEI. Germline trimming cut 3 bases from V and 4 bases from J; bases unmatched to any gene: 3. The CDR3 has 14 residues. The CDR3 is CASSDETGGYGYTF. CDR3 nucleotide sequence: TGTGCCAGCAGTGATGAGACAGGGGGCTATGGCTACACCTTC.

V usage is TRBV15 and J usage is TRBJ2-7, with D hard to call. CDR3 length equals 15 residues. V gave up 3 bases and J gave up 2 bases, with 14 bases separating them. CDR1 and CDR2 from the germline V gene are LNHNV and YYDKDF (reference sequence). The CDR3 DNA is TGTGCCACCAGCAGTGATTACCTTCTAGCCTACGAGCAGTACTTC. It codes for CATSSDYLLAYEQYF.

This chain connects TRBV5-4 to TRBJ1-4; 9 bases match TRBD1. V was pared by 4 bases and J by 8 bases, with 9 bases of the junction left unmatched. Per germline, CDR1 SGHNT and CDR2 YYREEE (reference sequence). The CDR3 is 15 amino acids. CDR3: CASSPGGGQGEKLFF. The DNA of the CDR3 is TGTGCCAGCAGCCCGGGGGGTGGACAGGGGGAAAAACTGTTTTTT.

The chain couples TRBV4-2 to TRBJ1-2; D is unresolved. V was cut by 0 bases and J by 14 bases, with 10 bases left in between. There are 11 residues in the CDR3. From germline, CDR1 is LGHNA and CDR2 YNFKEQ. CDR3 amino acids: CASSQDLGLTF. For the CDR3, the DNA is TGTGCCAGCAGCCAAGATCTTGGGCTGACCTTC.

Concerning this clone: Other DNA sequences in the sample encode the same CDR3. The chain has TRBV2 and TRBJ2-7; D unclear. CDR3 size: 11 residues. In germline, CDR1 is SNHLY, CDR2 FYNNEI. Trimming pared 6 bases from V and 4 bases from J, leaving 7 bases between. The CDR3 sequence is CASRATYEQYF. CDR3 in DNA: TGTGCCAGCAGGGCAACGTACGAGCAGTACTTC.

The chain combines TRBV9 with TRBJ2-1, with 11 bases that match TRBD2. Germline assignment: CDR1 SGDLS and CDR2 YYNGEE. The CDR3 sequence is 16 residues long. J gave up 4 bases and V 4 bases, and 7 bases lay outside the gene matches. This chain's CDR3 is CASSTLAGAAYNEQFF. Written as DNA, the CDR3 is TGTGCCAGCAGCACACTAGCGGGGGCGGCGTACAATGAGCAGTTCTTC.

The chain uses TRBV6-4 and TRBJ2-1; D gene unclear. Deletions cut 6 bases from V and 0 bases from J, with 12 bases between. CDR3 length equals 15 residues. From germline, CDR1 is MRHNA and CDR2 SNTAGT. This chain's CDR3 is CASRLNPSSYNEQFF. The CDR3 region has the DNA TGTGCCAGCAGGCTGAACCCAAGCTCCTACAATGAGCAGTTCTTC.

Comments on this clone: At one of its ends the junction is not consistent with the germline gene, which may arise from a read error. CDR3 coding DNA: TGTGCGTCGGTGGACAGGGGGCATGGAGAGACCCCGTACTTC. This sequence encodes CASVDRGHGETPYF. The J gene is TRBJ2-5, the V gene TRBV19, with 11 bases matching TRBD1. This CDR3 has 14 amino acids. Germline CDR1 is LNHDA and CDR2 is SQIVND (reference sequence).

This clone was observed once. V and J are TRBV27 and TRBJ2-2, with D unclear. CDR1 MNHEY and CDR2 SMNVEV come from the germline V gene (reference sequence). V dropped 3 bases and J dropped 6 bases, with 14 bases sitting between them. This CDR3 region has 15 residues. The CDR3 spells CASSFGVLTAGELFF. CDR3 bases: TGTGCCAGCAGTTTTGGCGTGTTGACGGCCGGGGAGCTGTTTTTT.

In regard to this clone: Other DNA sequences in the same sample also yield this CDR3. The chain couples TRBV7-9 to TRBJ2-1; 10 bases are shared with TRBD2. V shed 4 bases and J 5 bases; nucleotides not matched to a gene: 2. The CDR3 totals 14 residues. CDR1 and CDR2 from the germline V gene are SEHNR and FQNEAQ (reference sequence). The CDR3 protein is CASSSLAGDNEQFF. CDR3 sequence (DNA): TGTGCCAGCAGCTCTCTAGCGGGAGACAATGAGCAGTTCTTC.

As regards this clone: The same CDR3 is also encoded by other DNA sequences in this sample. J is TRBJ2-3 and V is TRBV7-2; D unresolved. CDR3 length: 13 amino acids. Germline V gives CDR1 SGHTA, CDR2 FQGNSA. The V and J ends lost 3 bases and 4 bases respectively, with 8 bases between them. CDR3 amino acids: CASSFNEADTQYF. DNA of the CDR3: TGTGCCAGCAGCTTTAATGAAGCAGATACGCAGTATTTT. Looking up the rest from reference TRBV7-2 and TRBJ2-3 gives the full variable domain: GAGVSQSPSNKVTEKGKDVELRCDPISGHTALYWYRQSLGQGLEFLIYFQGNSAPDKSGLPSDRFSAERTGGSVSTLTIQRTQQEDSAVYLCASSFNEADTQYFGPGTRLTVL.

The CDR3 loop reads CASSQVSGELFF. The DNA for the CDR3 is TGTGCCAGCAGCCAAGTCTCCGGGGAGCTGTTTTTT. The chain links TRBV4-2 to TRBJ2-2; D is uncertain. Trimming cost V 1 base and J 6 bases, with 3 bases left between them. This CDR3 is built from 12 residues. Germline lookup yields CDR1 LGHNA and CDR2 YNFKEQ.

This chain links TRBV13 with TRBJ2-1; tentative D call: TRBD1 (5 bases). The CDR3 contains 14 residues. CDR1 is PRHDT and CDR2 is FYEKMQ in the germline V gene (reference sequence). V dropped 1 base and J dropped 8 bases, with 12 bases sitting between them. CDR3 in amino acids: CASSLVRRVHEQFF. DNA of the CDR3: TGTGCCAGCAGCTTAGTACGCAGGGTCCATGAGCAGTTCTTC.

In regard to this clone: The sample carries other DNA sequences with the same CDR3. The CDR3 reads CASSLVGVGEQYF. CDR3 DNA: TGTGCCAGCAGCTTAGTCGGGGTCGGGGAGCAGTACTTC. This chain links TRBV11-2 with TRBJ2-7; TRBD2 is a possible D gene (5 bases). CDR3 size: 13 residues. Trimming pared 1 base from V and 7 bases from J, leaving 11 bases between. Germline-derived CDR1 and CDR2 are SGHAT and FQNNGV.

This sequence joins TRBV9 and TRBJ2-3; D is undetermined. This CDR3 region has 14 residues. The V gene's germline CDR1 is SGDLS and CDR2 YYNGEE. V was pared by 4 bases and J by 6 bases, with 15 bases between. CDR3 in DNA: TGTGCCAGCAGCCCCCAGGTCAGCGCGGATACGCAGTATTTT. Protein product: CASSPQVSADTQYF.

The gene calls are TRBV9 and TRBJ1-3, with TRBD1 as a possible D gene (6 bases). This CDR3 spans 17 amino acids. Trimming pared 0 bases from V and 0 bases from J, leaving 13 bases between. CDR1 and CDR2 from the germline V gene are SGDLS and YYNGEE. The CDR3 loop is CASSVGRGASSGNTIYF. CDR3 in DNA: TGTGCCAGCAGCGTAGGCCGGGGGGCTTCCTCTGGAAACACCATATATTTT.

The chain combines TRBV28 with TRBJ2-6, with 8 bases matching TRBD1. Germline assignment: CDR1 MDHEN and CDR2 SYDVKM. The V and J ends lost 2 bases and 2 bases, in that order; junction bases with no gene match: 11. The length of the CDR3 is 19 residues. The CDR3: CASSLTRTGGFPGANVLTF. The DNA for the CDR3 is TGTGCCAGCAGTTTAACCCGCACAGGGGGGTTCCCTGGGGCCAACGTCCTGACTTTC.

CDR3 loop: CATSRDLTGANVLTF. The CDR3 region has the DNA TGTGCCACCAGCAGAGATCTCACTGGGGCCAACGTCCTGACTTTC. This sequence joins TRBV15 and TRBJ2-6, with unresolved D. Germline V gene sequence: CDR1 LNHNV, CDR2 YYDKDF (reference sequence). Trimming removed 0 bases from V and 2 bases from J, with 5 bases in between. The CDR3 loop spans 15 amino acids.

The rearrangement uses TRBV11-2 and TRBJ1-6; D gene uncertain. CDR3 length: 14 amino acids. Between the trimmed V and J ends, which lost 3 bases and 7 bases, there was a span of 10 bases. The germline gives CDR1 SGHAT, CDR2 FQNNGV. As DNA, the CDR3 is TGTGCCAGCAGCTTCTATCCGGGGAATTCACCCCTCCACTTT. Translation gives CASSFYPGNSPLHF.

The chain couples TRBV4-1 to TRBJ2-5; D remains ambiguous. The germline gives CDR1 MGHRA, CDR2 YSYEKL. The CDR3 contains 14 residues. V was cut by 2 bases and J by 4 bases, with 11 bases left in between. The DNA for the CDR3 is TGCGCCAGCAGCCAACTGGAGCGTGGAGAGACCCAGTACTTC. Translation gives CASSQLERGETQYF.

The chain employs TRBV28 and TRBJ1-1; tentatively, D is TRBD1 (5 bases). CDR1 and CDR2 (germline): MDHEN, SYDVKM. V was clipped by 3 bases and J by 3 bases, with 14 bases between them. This CDR3 is built from 15 residues. The CDR3 DNA is TGTGCCAGCAGTTTTCCTCGGGCGGGGGACACTGAAGCTTTCTTT. The encoded protein is CASSFPRAGDTEAFF. Combining the CDR3 with reference TRBV28 and TRBJ1-1 gives the whole variable domain DVKVTQSSRYLVKRTGEKVFLECVQDMDHENMFWYRQDPGLGLRLIYFSYDVKMKEKGDIPEGYSVSREKKERFSLILESASTNQTSMYLCASSFPRAGDTEAFFGQGTRLTVV.

The chain uses TRBV5-6 and TRBJ2-4; D is uncertain. CDR3 length: 14 residues. V shed 1 base and J shed 8 bases, with 13 bases lying between them. Germline lookup yields CDR1 SGHDT and CDR2 YYEEEE. CDR3 nucleotide sequence: TGTGCCAGCAGCTTGCAGGCTGCGCTAGACATTCAGTACTTC. It encodes CASSLQAALDIQYF.

About this clone itself: Other DNA sequences in the same sample also yield this CDR3. The V call is TRBV27, the J call TRBJ1-2; TRBD1 aligns across 9 bases. The CDR3 has 13 amino acids. Trimming cost V 5 bases and J 8 bases; bases outside gene matches: 6. Germline V gives CDR1 MNHEY, CDR2 SMNVEV (reference sequence). For the CDR3, the DNA is TGTGCCAGCAGTCCACAGGGGGCGGGGGGCTACACCTTC. Amino acid sequence: CASSPQGAGGYTF.